The next 19 T cell receptor beta chains were all read from a single sample in a study of metastatic and nonmetastatic thyroid tumors (dated by TCRdb to between 2020 and 2021). The protocol used for the library was PCR. TCRdb shows the sequencer as Illumina HiSeq 4000. TCRdb reanalyzed the raw reads on its own, using fastp at Q25 for trimming and MiXCR for clone calling, and kept in-frame beta chains. For this sample the table gives roughly 20,000 clones, of which more than 15% were detected only once. Approximately 2.7% of the sample goes to the ten largest clones. None of the patients had been given any treatment before thyroid surgery. Sequenced sample: adjacent normal tissue. These receptor sequences come from a male donor with papillary thyroid cancer or a benign thyroid nodule (not recorded which). Some clones in this sample may be carry-over from other donors' samples.

In this sample, this clone is medium-sized. The rearrangement joins TRBV6-2 or TRBV6-3 to TRBJ2-3; TRBD2 aligns across 8 bases. Germline values: CDR1 MNHEY, CDR2 SVGEGT. The CDR3 is 15 residues long. Trimming at V came to 6 bases and at J to 1 base, leaving 6 bases not matched to a gene. The CDR3 protein is CASSSGTRGTDTQYF. The CDR3 nucleotides are TGTGCCAGCAGCTCCGGGACTAGAGGCACAGATACGCAGTATTTT.

This clone was counted ten times or more. The rearrangement uses TRBV19 and TRBJ1-4; D not certain. Trimming took 0 bases from V and 7 from J, leaving 9 bases between them. The CDR3 length is 14 residues. Germline-derived CDR1 and CDR2 are LNHDA and SQIVND (reference sequence). In nucleotides, the CDR3 is TGTGCCAGTAGTATAGATCCGGCAGTTGAAAAACTGTTTTTT. It encodes CASSIDPAVEKLFF.

About this clone: A read error may produce the germline difference seen at one junction end. V is TRBV7-2 and J is TRBJ2-5; 13 bases map to TRBD2. The germline V gene has CDR1 SGHTA and CDR2 FQGNSA. The CDR3 is made up of 14 amino acids. The CDR3 sequence is CASRLAGGTETQYF. The CDR3 DNA is TGTGCCAGCAGACTAGCGGGAGGGACAGAGACACAGTACTTC.

The rearrangement joins TRBV11-2 to TRBJ2-3, with D unclear. The CDR3 is made up of 16 amino acids. V was cut by 1 base and J by 2 bases, with 13 bases left in between. The germline V gene encodes CDR1 SGHAT and CDR2 FQNNGV. The CDR3 sequence: CASSLVSRIHTDTQYF. CDR3 coding DNA: TGTGCCAGCAGCTTAGTTTCGAGGATCCACACAGATACGCAGTATTTT.

Many counts were recorded for this clone. The rearrangement joins TRBV29-1 to TRBJ2-1, with TRBD2 matching over 11 bases. Germline trimming cut 7 bases from V and 7 bases from J; bases unmatched to any gene: 6. The germline V gene has CDR1 SQVTM and CDR2 ANQGSEA. The CDR3 sequence is 13 residues long. This CDR3 reads CSAEGLAVNEQFF. CDR3 coding DNA: TGCAGCGCTGAGGGACTAGCGGTAAATGAGCAGTTCTTC.

This clone came up many times. The V gene is TRBV7-9, the J gene TRBJ2-1; D call uncertain. The germline V gene has CDR1 SEHNR and CDR2 FQNEAQ (reference sequence). This CDR3 region has 13 residues. The V gene lost 5 bases and the J gene lost 4 bases, with 9 bases spanning the gap. CDR3 in DNA: TGTGCCAGCAGCCAGGAACTATACAATGAGCAGTTCTTC. Its translation is CASSQELYNEQFF.

As regards this clone: This likely comes from a read error, as the CDR3 has no conserved phenylalanine or tryptophan at its end. The rearrangement uses TRBV9 and TRBJ2-2; no firm D call. The length of the CDR3 is 16 residues. Between the trimmed V and J ends, which lost 0 bases and 4 bases, there was a span of 13 bases. Germline loops: CDR1 SGDLS, CDR2 YYNGEE. The CDR3 nucleotides read TGTGCCAGCAGCGTAGGTCGGCACACGGGCACCGGGGAGCTGTTTTAT. Protein: CASSVGRHTGTGELFY.

This clone was observed at least ten times. A much larger clone sits a single nucleotide away, making a read error possible. The conserved phenylalanine or tryptophan is not found at the CDR3 terminus, so this likely reflects a read error. This same CDR3 is encoded by further DNA sequences in the sample. The rearrangement joins TRBV28 to TRBJ2-1; the D gene is possibly TRBD2 (6 bases). The V gene's germline CDR1 is MDHEN and CDR2 SYDVKM. The CDR3 loop spans 10 amino acids. The V gene lost 8 bases and the J gene lost 9 bases, with 8 bases spanning the gap. The CDR3 coding sequence is TGTGCCAGCGGGCGGGGTGAGCAGTTCGTC. Translating it yields CASGRGEQFV.

This clone has just a few counts. The DNA of the CDR3 is TGCGCCAGCAGTGAGGCTTCAGGGGGCGCGGGGGGCTACACCTTC. Its translation: CASSEASGGAGGYTF. The J gene is TRBJ1-2, the V gene TRBV10-2; 8 bases line up with TRBD1. Germline trimming cut 2 bases from V and 8 bases from J; bases unmatched to any gene: 10. Germline V gene lookup returns CDR1 WSHSY and CDR2 SAAADI. The CDR3 has 15 residues.

The genes are TRBV5-1 and TRBJ2-3, with D tentatively TRBD2 (6 bases). V lost 0 bases and J 6 bases, leaving 23 bases between the germline ends. The CDR3 spans 18 residues. The germline CDR1 and CDR2 sequences are SGHRS and YFSETQ. Here the CDR3 reads CASSLDSPGETPTDTQYF. The CDR3 coding sequence is TGCGCCAGCAGCTTGGACTCTCCGGGGGAGACCCCTACCGATACGCAGTATTTT.

This clone has just a few counts. The chain joins TRBV12-3 or TRBV12-4 to TRBJ1-4; TRBD1 matches at 10 bases. The CDR3 extends over 17 amino acids. J lost 9 bases, V lost 8 bases, and 18 bases had no gene match. This chain's CDR3 is CASGRPGTGDLEKKLFF. CDR3 DNA: TGTGCCAGCGGGCGCCCCGGGACAGGGGATCTAGAGAAAAAACTGTTTTTT.

This clone was recorded many times. This rearrangement joins TRBV5-1 to TRBJ1-6, with D maybe TRBD1 (5 bases). The CDR3 length is 16 residues. Germline CDR1 SGHRS, CDR2 YFSETQ. Trimming removed 3 bases at V and 8 bases at J, with 18 bases between. DNA for the CDR3: TGCGCCAGCAGCTGGGCGAAGGGGCGGGCGGATTCACCCCTCCACTTT. This sequence encodes CASSWAKGRADSPLHF.

This clone was found many times. CDR3 sequence reads: CASGGDQAKNIQYF. DNA for the CDR3: TGTGCCAGCGGGGGAGACCAAGCCAAAAACATTCAGTACTTC. V and J are TRBV11-2 and TRBJ2-4; D possibly matches TRBD1 or TRBD2 (5 bases each). V gave up 8 bases and J gave up 0 bases, with 11 bases separating them. Germline CDR1 reads SGHAT; CDR2 reads FQNNGV. The CDR3 spans 14 residues.

In its sample, this clone ranks as large (0.1 to 1%). V is TRBV11-2 and J is TRBJ2-1, with TRBD2 matching over 10 bases. The ends lost 6 bases at V and 7 bases at J; junction bases unmatched: 9. Germline loops: CDR1 SGHAT, CDR2 FQNNGV. The CDR3 extends over 15 amino acids. CDR3 in amino acids: CASRLSGGASNEQFF. In DNA, the CDR3 is TGTGCCAGCAGACTGAGCGGGGGGGCCTCGAATGAGCAGTTCTTC.

This clone was recorded many times. The chain links TRBV19 to TRBJ2-1; the match to TRBD2 covers 8 bases. Germline lookup yields CDR1 LNHDA and CDR2 SQIVND (reference sequence). The CDR3 spans 15 residues. With 3 bases clipped from V and 6 bases from J, the junction kept 7 bases outside the gene matches. CDR3 residues: CASSIVSGGFNEQFF. Written as DNA, the CDR3 is TGTGCCAGTAGTATTGTGAGCGGGGGCTTCAATGAGCAGTTCTTC. The full variable domain, rest sourced from reference TRBV19 and TRBJ2-1, is DGGITQSPKYLFRKEGQNVTLSCEQNLNHDAMYWYRQDPGQGLRLIYYSQIVNDFQKGDIAEGYSVSREKKESFPLTVTSAQKNPTAFYLCASSIVSGGFNEQFFGPGTRLTVL.

This clone has ten or more counts. V is TRBV13 and J is TRBJ1-3; no clear D. The CDR3 length is 15 residues. Per the germline V gene, CDR1 is PRHDT and CDR2 is FYEKMQ (reference sequence). The V end lost 6 bases, the J end lost 0 bases, and 12 bases lay between the germline ends. The DNA for the CDR3 is TGTGCCAGCAGAGAGCATAGCCTCTCTGGAAACACCATATATTTT. Translated: CASREHSLSGNTIYF.

Concerning this clone itself: The junction and the germline gene differ at one end; a read error may be behind it. The chain recombines TRBV6-1 with TRBJ2-3, with D perhaps matching TRBD1 (5 bases). Germline-derived CDR1 and CDR2 are MNHNS and SASEGT. This CDR3 comprises 15 residues. In DNA, the CDR3 is TGTGCCAGCAGTTTGACAGTCCCGGGCACAGATATGCAGTATTTT. Translated: CASSLTVPGTDMQYF.

This clone was seen more than once but under ten times. A junction boundary mismatches the germline segment, possibly from a read error. The DNA of the CDR3 is TGTGTCAGTACCCCTGTGGCAGGGAGCTATGGCTACACCTTC. Translating gives CVSTPVAGSYGYTF. The chain couples TRBV19 to TRBJ1-2, with D possibly being TRBD1 (5 bases). This CDR3 comprises 14 residues. CDR1 is LNHDA, CDR2 SQIVND, per germline (reference sequence).

As for this clone: Since a much larger clone is just one base distant, this may be a read error. The chain carries TRBV11-1 and TRBJ1-1; a weak D match, TRBD1 (5 bases). The CDR3 covers 17 residues. Germline assignment: CDR1 SGHAT and CDR2 FQDESV (reference sequence). The CDR3 DNA reads TGTGCCAGCAGCTTAGCGCGCTTCGACAGCTCGAACACTGAAGCCTTCTTT. This sequence encodes CASSLARFDSSNTEAFF.